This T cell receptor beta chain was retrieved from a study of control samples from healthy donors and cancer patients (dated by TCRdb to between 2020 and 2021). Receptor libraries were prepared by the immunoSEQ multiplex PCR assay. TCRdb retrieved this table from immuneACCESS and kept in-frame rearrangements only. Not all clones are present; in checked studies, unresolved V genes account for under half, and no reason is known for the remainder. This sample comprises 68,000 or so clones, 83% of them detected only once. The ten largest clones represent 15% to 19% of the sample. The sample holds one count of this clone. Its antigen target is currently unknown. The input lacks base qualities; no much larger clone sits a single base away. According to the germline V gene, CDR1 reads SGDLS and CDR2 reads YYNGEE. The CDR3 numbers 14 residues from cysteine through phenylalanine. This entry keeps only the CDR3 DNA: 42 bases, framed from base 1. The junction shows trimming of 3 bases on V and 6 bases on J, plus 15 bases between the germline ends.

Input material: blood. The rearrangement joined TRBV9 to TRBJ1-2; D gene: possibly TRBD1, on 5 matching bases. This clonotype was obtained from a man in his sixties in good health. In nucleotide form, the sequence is TGTGCCAGCAGCGCCCGACAGACCCTCGATGGCTACACCTTC. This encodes CASSARQTLDGYTF.